This TCR beta chain was sequenced during a study of blood T cell repertoires in COVID-19. Study-level background: From T cells, B-cell-depleted T cells, or PBMCs came the material, which was cDNA or gDNA.

In the original analysis: Scientists estimated how many nucleated cells there were by amplifying reference gene primers. Some clones are missing from TCRdb's copy, which holds only in-frame ones; the method was immunoSEQ multiplex PCR. D and trimming come from the DNA, and the V and J calls and clone size come from that table. The sample gives 250,000 to 300,000 clones, over 65% of which show up once; about 3% is in the top ten. This receptor was identified in an elderly woman with acute or convalescent COVID-19. The sample consisted of peripheral blood.

CDR3 sequence: CASSEIFGWGHTSAAFF. CDR3 bases: TGTGCCAGCAGTGAGATATTTGGTTGGGGACACACTTCTGCCGCTTTCTTT. The rearrangement links TRBV6-1 to TRBJ1-1; a weak D match, TRBD1 (6 bases). CDR3 length equals 17 residues. The germline V and J ends were trimmed by 3 bases and 11 bases, with 28 bases remaining between them. The germline V gene encodes CDR1 MNHNS and CDR2 SASEGT.